This T cell receptor (beta chain) was retrieved from a study of shared clonotypes between healthy human individuals (dated by TCRdb to 2019 to 2021). About the full investigation: The cohort included three men and two women between 18 and 49 years of age. For each donor, three plates each were used for CD4 naive and CD4 memory, two plates were used for CD8 naive, and one plate was used for CD8 memory. To estimate repertoire size and how much clonotype sharing occurs between individuals, the study deeply sequenced the blood TCR repertoires of 4 to 6 healthy adults. To increase sequencing depth and limit assay-specific biases, TCR repertoire library preparation and sequencing were carried out by different laboratories using diverse techniques. Per donor, leukapheresis produced somewhere between about 0.9 and 9 billion PBMCs. The investigation overall reported the following: Naive subsets generally had larger estimated clonotype richness than memory subsets. Rarefaction of sorted-subset datasets indicated incomplete sequencing despite the large sequencing depth. When a few donors were compared, the shared fraction of clonotypes was about 5.5% for naive CD4, about 4% for naive CD8, 2% to 2.5% for memory CD4, and 0.4% for memory CD8. Because the study included a small number of donors, the genetic and exposure-history diversity represented was limited. Pairwise subsampling led to the expectation that sequencing depth would affect the degree of clonotype sharing among donors. Sampling was limited to blood, and TCR repertoires in tissue likely differ from TCR repertoires in blood. Higher generation probabilities were observed for clonotypes shared by all four sorted-subset donors than for non-shared clonotypes.

Healthy HIV-negative adults with no recently reported acute infections or vaccinations were included as donors. Only Caucasian adults living in Nashville, Tennessee, USA were represented among the donors. CD4+ T cells were enriched by magnetic negative selection, after which naive cells were positively selected on CD45RA and the negative fraction was taken as the memory subset. Blood was collected by leukapheresis, and PBMCs were isolated by Ficoll-Histopaque density gradient centrifugation and then cryopreserved in liquid nitrogen vapor phase. Purity and quantity of every magnetically sorted T cell population were checked by analytical flow cytometry. From each sorted fraction, genomic DNA was isolated and quantified by UV absorbance on a Nanodrop 2000c. Using the deep immunoSEQ assay, TCR CDR3 regions were amplified from genomic DNA by multiplex PCR. For each cell subset, the extracted genomic DNA was distributed evenly across all wells of several immunoSEQ 96-well plates, and each plate served as one replicate. For sorted subsets, each replicate PCR was loaded with around 200 ng genomic DNA, equivalent to approximately 33,000 T cell genomes. The purified libraries were quantified using a Qubit 3.0 fluorometer, sized with a Bioanalyzer 2100, and then quantified again using the KAPA Library Quantification kit. Every immunoSEQ 96-well plate was sequenced on a dedicated single-read 150-cycle Illumina NextSeq 550 flow cell. Per the authors' processing: The immunoSEQ output contained only junctional sequences without quality scores, so filtering could not match that applied to full-length reads. Sequences were annotated with PyIR, a Python wrapper for IgBLAST v1.9, using IMGT germline references to assign V/J genes and CDR3. Any read was removed if the V/J assignment was weak (E-value above 1e-6), the CDR3 was missing, or the read contained stop codons, out-of-frame junctions, or ambiguous translated residues. V3J clonotypes were defined as sequences sharing the same inferred V gene, J gene, and CDR3 amino acid sequence. The percentage overlap between two repertoires was calculated by dividing the number of shared unique clonotypes by the size of the smaller repertoire. Three approaches were used to assess repertoire richness: RTK rarefaction, the Chao1 estimator, and Recon v2.1 estimates of unobserved clonotypes. Generation probabilities were computed with OLGA for all TCRbeta clonotypes obtained by the gDNA method from a handful of donors. The clones in this table, taken by TCRdb from immuneACCESS, are in-frame only. Not every clone is retained; where verified, under half of the shortfall comes from an unresolved V gene, and the cause of the rest is unknown. V and J calls and clone size are given by that table; D and trimming were obtained from the DNA. Across this sample there are 2 million to 2.5 million clones, with 85% to 95% seen only once. The ten largest clones add up to 0.37% of the sample.

With respect to this clone: Its antigen specificity is not known. The record has no base qualities; no much larger clone is one base away.

The sample comprised naive CD4+ T cells from PBMCs. The cell subset or site label on this specimen signifies: CD45RA+ positively selected. The receptor was isolated from a man aged 18 to 35 in good health. Some clones in this sample may be carry-over from other donors' samples.

CDR3 sequence: CAISESRAGENSNQPQHF. The nucleotide sequence reads as follows: TGTGCCATCAGTGAGTCGAGGGCAGGCGAGAATAGCAATCAGCCCCAGCATTTT. This sequence uses TRBV10-3 and TRBJ1-5; the D gene is not confidently resolved. CDR1 and CDR2, per the germline V gene, are ENHRY and SYGVKD. Between the V and J ends, shortened by 0 bases and 0 bases respectively, the junction contains 15 bases. The CDR3 numbers 18 residues from cysteine through phenylalanine. Solely the CDR3 DNA is kept, with 54 bases framed from the first base.